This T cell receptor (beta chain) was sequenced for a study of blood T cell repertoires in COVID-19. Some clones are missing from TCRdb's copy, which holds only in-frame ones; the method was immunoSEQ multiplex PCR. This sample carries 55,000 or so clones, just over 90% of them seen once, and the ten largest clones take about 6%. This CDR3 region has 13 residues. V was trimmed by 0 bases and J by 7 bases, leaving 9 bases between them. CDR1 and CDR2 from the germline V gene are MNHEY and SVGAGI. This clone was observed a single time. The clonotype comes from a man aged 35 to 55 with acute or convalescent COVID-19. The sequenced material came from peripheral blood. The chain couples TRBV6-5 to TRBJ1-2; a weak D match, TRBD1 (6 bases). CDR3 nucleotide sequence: TGTGCCAGCAGTTACTCAACAGGGAGTGGCTACACCTTC. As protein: CASSYSTGSGYTF.